These 20 T cell receptor beta chains were sequenced from one sample in a study of T cell responses to AZD1222 COVID-19 vaccine. Assay: immunoSEQ multiplex PCR; the TCRdb copy retains only in-frame clones and omits some. Among about 140,000 clones listed, 93% were seen once. The sequenced sample was peripheral blood, obtained on day 0 of AZD1222 vaccination. Receptors originate from an adult in good health.

This clone was seen only once. J is TRBJ2-1 and V is TRBV5-5; perhaps TRBD1 as D (6 bases). V lost 0 bases, J lost 4 bases, and 17 bases lay in between. CDR3 length: 17 residues. Germline assignment: CDR1 SGHKS and CDR2 YYEKEE (reference sequence). The CDR3 spells CASSLVVGRGTYNEQFF. CDR3 sequence (DNA): TGTGCCAGCAGCTTGGTGGTTGGCAGGGGAACATACAATGAGCAGTTCTTC.

The chain carries TRBV29-1 and TRBJ2-7; D gene ambiguous. The CDR3 contains 11 residues. In germline, CDR1 is SQVTM, CDR2 ANQGSEA. The ends were cut back, 4 bases at V and 6 bases at J, with 10 bases in the middle. Written as DNA, the CDR3 is TGCAGCGTTGCTAACTCGTCCGAGCAGTACTTC. It encodes CSVANSSEQYF.

The rearrangement uses TRBV7-8 and TRBJ2-1; D unclear. V was cut by 3 bases and J by 5 bases, with 8 bases left in between. The CDR3 totals 13 residues. Germline V gene lookup returns CDR1 SGHVS and CDR2 FQNEAQ. This chain's CDR3 is CASSFPDHNEQFF. The DNA of the CDR3 is TGTGCCAGCAGCTTTCCGGATCACAATGAGCAGTTCTTC.

The V gene is TRBV28, the J gene TRBJ1-1; perhaps TRBD1 as D (5 bases). CDR1 MDHEN and CDR2 SYDVKM come from the germline V gene. V lost 7 bases and J lost 0, with 12 bases in between. The CDR3 contains 14 residues. CDR3 nucleotides: TGTGCCAGCACCCCTGGGGGAGTGAACACTGAAGCTTTCTTT. Translation gives CASTPGGVNTEAFF.

The CDR3 DNA is TGTGCCAGCAGCCAAGGGGGACTAGCGGGAGGATATGATGAGCAGTTCTTC. It codes for CASSQGGLAGGYDEQFF. This chain uses TRBV3-1 (or the pseudogene TRBV3-2) with TRBJ2-1, with 15 bases lining up with TRBD2. V shed 1 base, J shed 8 bases, and the junction held 6 bases outside the gene matches. This CDR3 region has 17 residues. Germline CDR1 LGHDT, CDR2 YNNKEL (reference sequence).

J is TRBJ2-7 and V is TRBV27; D unresolved. The CDR3 sequence is 15 residues long. V was shortened by 6 bases and J by 2 bases, with 17 bases between the two germline ends. In germline, CDR1 is MNHEY, CDR2 SMNVEV (reference sequence). Written as DNA, the CDR3 is TGTGCCAGCAGGGACGCCCCCCGACCCCCCTACGAGCAGTACTTC. Translated: CASRDAPRPPYEQYF.

This clone appeared a few times. The V call is TRBV30, the J call TRBJ2-1; the D is unclear. CDR1 is GTSNPN, CDR2 SVGIG, per germline (reference sequence). The CDR3 consists of 16 residues. Deletions cut 4 bases from V and 10 bases from J, with 26 bases between. In nucleotides, the CDR3 is TGTGCCTGGATGGGTCGCACATTCAGCTCGCAAGACGAGCAGTTCTTC. It specifies CAWMGRTFSSQDEQFF.

The V and J genes are TRBV27 and TRBJ1-5; D not certain. The CDR3 length is 14 residues. Trimming cost V 2 bases and J 3 bases, with 8 bases left between them. From germline, CDR1 is MNHEY and CDR2 SMNVEV (reference sequence). DNA of the CDR3: TGTGCCAGCAGTTTAGCTGGGAACAATCAGCCCCAGCATTTT. Its protein is CASSLAGNNQPQHF.

The chain combines TRBV24-1 with TRBJ2-1, with D tentatively TRBD1 (7 bases). This CDR3 spans 15 amino acids. In germline, CDR1 is KGHDR, CDR2 SFDVKD. V was clipped by 3 bases and J by 8 bases, with 16 bases between them. Here the CDR3 DNA reads TGTGCCACCAGTGATCCTCCGACAGGGAGGCATGAGCAGTTCTTC. Its protein product is CATSDPPTGRHEQFF.

V usage is TRBV6-5 and J usage is TRBJ1-1; the D is unclear. Trimming took 1 base from V and 4 from J, leaving 10 bases between them. CDR1 MNHEY and CDR2 SVGAGI come from the germline V gene. This CDR3 has 14 residues. CDR3 DNA sequence: TGTGCCAGCAGTTACTGGGCGCCTTCCACTGAAGCTTTCTTT. Its protein product is CASSYWAPSTEAFF.

V is TRBV30 and J is TRBJ1-1, with D unresolved. Germline-derived CDR1 and CDR2 are GTSNPN and SVGIG (reference sequence). V lost 7 bases to trimming and J lost 3 bases, with 15 bases between them. This CDR3 has 13 residues. CDR3 sequence (DNA): TGTGCCTCAAAACTGACTCGTGACACTGAAGCTTTCTTT. Protein sequence: CASKLTRDTEAFF. Full variable domain (rest looked up from reference TRBV30 and TRBJ1-1): SQTIHQWPATLVQPVGSPLSLECTVEGTSNPNLYWYRQAAGRGLQLLFYSVGIGQISSEVPQNLSASRPQDRQFILSSKKLLLSDSGFYLCASKLTRDTEAFFGQGTRLTVV.

The chain joins TRBV10-2 to TRBJ2-1; the match to TRBD2 covers 14 bases. This CDR3 spans 16 amino acids. In germline, CDR1 is WSHSY, CDR2 SAAADI. Unmatched junction bases numbered 2, after V lost 2 bases and J lost 5 bases. Here the CDR3 DNA reads TGCGCCAGCAGTGAGGCGGGACTAGCGGGAGACAATGAGCAGTTCTTC. Its translation is CASSEAGLAGDNEQFF.

The V gene is TRBV9, the J gene TRBJ1-1, with 9 positions matching TRBD1. Germline CDR1 is SGDLS and CDR2 is YYNGEE. Germline trimming cut 3 bases from V and 1 base from J; bases unmatched to any gene: 7. The CDR3 extends over 16 amino acids. The CDR3 spells CASSEQGQGGNTEAFF. In DNA form, the CDR3 reads TGTGCCAGCAGCGAGCAGGGACAGGGAGGGAACACTGAAGCTTTCTTT.

This clone was seen once. This chain uses TRBV4-1 with TRBJ1-2; TRBD1 is a possible D gene (6 bases). V lost 1 base and J 8 bases, leaving 11 bases between the germline ends. CDR3 length equals 13 residues. Germline CDR1 MGHRA, CDR2 YSYEKL. The CDR3 region has the DNA TGCGCCAGCAGCCAAGTCAGGGGCGGCGGCTACACCTTC. Amino acids: CASSQVRGGGYTF.

This rearrangement joins TRBV5-1 to TRBJ2-1, with 10 positions matching TRBD2. V was clipped by 0 bases and J by 6 bases; unmatched bases: 6. Germline V CDR1 and CDR2: SGHRS, YFSETQ. This CDR3 is built from 16 residues. Here the CDR3 reads CASSLAVGTSVNEQFF. CDR3 nucleotides: TGCGCCAGCAGCTTGGCCGTCGGGACTAGCGTCAATGAGCAGTTCTTC.

This chain links TRBV20-1 with TRBJ1-6; possibly TRBD1 for D (6 bases). This CDR3 contains 11 residues. In germline, CDR1 is DFQATT, CDR2 SNEGSKA (reference sequence). The CDR3 nucleotides read TGCAGAGGACAGTGTAATTCACCCCTCCACTTT. Its protein is CRGQCNSPLHF.

The DNA for the CDR3 is TGTGCCAGCACCCCGGGGGGACTAGCGGACGTGGGGGAGCTGTTTTTT. Amino acid sequence: CASTPGGLADVGELFF. J is TRBJ2-2 and V is TRBV25-1, with 11 positions matching TRBD2. The germline gives CDR1 MGHDK, CDR2 SYGVNS. V dropped 7 bases and J dropped 8; count of bases not matched to a gene: 12. CDR3 size: 16 residues.

This rearrangement joins TRBV19 to TRBJ1-5, with D perhaps matching TRBD1 (6 bases). Germline V CDR1 and CDR2: LNHDA, SQIVND (reference sequence). Trimming pared 3 bases from V and 3 bases from J, leaving 12 bases between. This CDR3 spans 15 amino acids. The CDR3 protein is CASSITGIVNQPQHF. The CDR3 coding sequence is TGTGCCAGTAGTATTACAGGGATTGTCAATCAGCCCCAGCATTTT.

V gene TRBV18 combines with J gene TRBJ1-1, with unresolved D. This CDR3 contains 12 residues. With 5 bases removed from V and 7 bases from J, the gap between germline ends came to 11 bases. The germline CDR1 and CDR2 sequences are KGHSH and LQKENI. CDR3 nucleotides: TGTGCCAGCTCATCTGGACCCCGTGAAGCTTTCTTT. It is translated as CASSSGPREAFF. The variable domain in full, completed from reference TRBV18 and TRBJ1-1, reads NAGVMQNPRHLVRRRGQEARLRCSPMKGHSHVYWYRQLPEEGLKFMVYLQKENIIDESGMPKERFSAEFPKEGPSILRIQQVVRGDSAAYFCASSSGPREAFFGQGTRLTVV.

The CDR3: CASSPERSYTEAFF. Here the CDR3 DNA reads TGCGCCAGCAGCCCCGAAAGGAGCTACACTGAAGCTTTCTTT. This rearrangement joins TRBV5-1 to TRBJ1-1; D not certain. Germline lookup yields CDR1 SGHRS and CDR2 YFSETQ. Trimming stripped 4 bases from V and 3 bases from J, with 13 bases between. The CDR3 runs to 14 residues.